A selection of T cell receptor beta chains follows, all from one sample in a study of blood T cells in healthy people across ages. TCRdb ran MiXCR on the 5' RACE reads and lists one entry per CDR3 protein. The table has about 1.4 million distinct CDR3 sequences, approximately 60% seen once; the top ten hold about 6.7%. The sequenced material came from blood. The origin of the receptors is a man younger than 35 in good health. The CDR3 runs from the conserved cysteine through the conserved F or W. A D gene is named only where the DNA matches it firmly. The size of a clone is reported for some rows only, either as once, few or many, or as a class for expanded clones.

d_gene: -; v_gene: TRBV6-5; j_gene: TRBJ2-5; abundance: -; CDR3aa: CASGMGGETQYF; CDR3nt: TGTGCCAGCGGGATGGGGGGCGAGACCCAGTACTTC
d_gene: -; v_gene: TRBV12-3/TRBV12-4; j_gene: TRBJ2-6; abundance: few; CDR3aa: CASRHSDRYWSSGANVLTF; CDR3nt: TGTGCCAGCAGGCATTCCGACCGTTATTGGAGCTCTGGGGCCAACGTCCTGACTTTC
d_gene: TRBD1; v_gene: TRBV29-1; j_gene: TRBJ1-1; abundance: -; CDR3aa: CSVVGQGDTEAFF; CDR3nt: TGCAGCGTCGTGGGACAGGGTGACACTGAAGCTTTCTTT
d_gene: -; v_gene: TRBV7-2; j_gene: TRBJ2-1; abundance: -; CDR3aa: CASSLAFAPDVDEQFF; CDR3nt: TGTGCCAGCAGCTTAGCGTTTGCCCCGGACGTAGATGAGCAGTTCTTC
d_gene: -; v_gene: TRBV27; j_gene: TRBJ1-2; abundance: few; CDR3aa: CASSPLTGRRYYGYTF; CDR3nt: TGTGCCAGCAGCCCCCTTACAGGGAGGCGTTACTATGGCTACACCTTC
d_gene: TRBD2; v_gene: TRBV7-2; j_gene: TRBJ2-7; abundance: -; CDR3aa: CASSIESGGAYYEQYF; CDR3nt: TGTGCCAGCAGCATTGAAAGCGGGGGCGCTTACTACGAGCAGTACTTC
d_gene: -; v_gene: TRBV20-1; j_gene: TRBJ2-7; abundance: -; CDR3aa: CSARSGGLVGTYEQYF; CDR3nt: TGCAGTGCTAGAAGTGGTGGGCTAGTGGGGACCTACGAGCAGTACTTC
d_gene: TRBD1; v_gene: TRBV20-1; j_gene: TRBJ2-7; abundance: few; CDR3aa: CSAMSRDRAYEQYF; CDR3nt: TGCAGTGCTATGAGCCGGGACAGGGCCTACGAGCAGTACTTC
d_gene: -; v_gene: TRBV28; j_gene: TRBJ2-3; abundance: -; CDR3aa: CASMSPPTDTQYF; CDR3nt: TGTGCCAGCATGAGCCCCCCCACAGATACGCAGTATTTT
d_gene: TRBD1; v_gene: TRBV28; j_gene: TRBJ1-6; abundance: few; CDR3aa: CASRTTGAPSPLHF; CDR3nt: TGTGCCAGCAGGACGACAGGGGCCCCTTCACCCCTCCACTTT
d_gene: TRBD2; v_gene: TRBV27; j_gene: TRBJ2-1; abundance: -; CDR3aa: CASSFLAGGSLDEQFF; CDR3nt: TGTGCCAGCAGTTTCCTAGCGGGAGGAAGCTTGGATGAGCAGTTCTTC
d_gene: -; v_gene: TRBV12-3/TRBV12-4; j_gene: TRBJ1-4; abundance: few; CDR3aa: CASSLAEGGNEKLFF; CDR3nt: TGTGCCAGCAGTTTAGCTGAGGGCGGTAATGAAAAACTGTTTTTT
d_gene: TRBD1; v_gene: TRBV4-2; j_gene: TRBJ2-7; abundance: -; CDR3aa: CASSQATTGSYEQYF; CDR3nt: TGTGCCAGCAGCCAAGCGACGACAGGGTCCTACGAGCAGTACTTC
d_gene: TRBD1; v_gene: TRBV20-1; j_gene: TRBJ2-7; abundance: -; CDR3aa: CSADRVRGYEQYF; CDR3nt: TGCAGTGCTGACAGGGTAAGGGGATACGAGCAGTACTTC
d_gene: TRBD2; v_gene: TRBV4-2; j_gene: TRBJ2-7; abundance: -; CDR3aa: CASSPLGSGETYEQYF; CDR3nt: TGTGCCAGCAGCCCATTAGGCAGCGGGGAGACCTACGAGCAGTACTTC
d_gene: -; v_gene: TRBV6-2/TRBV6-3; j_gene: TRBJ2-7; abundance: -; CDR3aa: CASRRDYEQYF; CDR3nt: TGTGCCAGCAGACGGGACTACGAGCAGTACTTC
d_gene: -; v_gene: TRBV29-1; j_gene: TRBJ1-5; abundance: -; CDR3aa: CSGLGRDGHQPQHF; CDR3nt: TGCAGCGGCTTAGGGAGGGATGGGCATCAGCCCCAGCATTTT
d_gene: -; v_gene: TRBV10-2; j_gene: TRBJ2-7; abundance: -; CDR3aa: CASSESLAATYEQYF; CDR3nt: TGCGCCAGCAGTGAGTCTCTCGCGGCTACCTACGAGCAGTACTTC
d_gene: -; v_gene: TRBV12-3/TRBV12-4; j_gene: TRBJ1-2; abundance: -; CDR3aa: CASSLTLGGYTF; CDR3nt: TGTGCCAGCAGTCTAACCTTAGGGGGCTACACCTTC
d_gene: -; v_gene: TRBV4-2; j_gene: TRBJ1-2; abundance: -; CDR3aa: CASSPYRDGSYGYTF; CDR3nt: TGTGCCAGCAGCCCCTACAGGGACGGGAGCTATGGCTACACCTTC
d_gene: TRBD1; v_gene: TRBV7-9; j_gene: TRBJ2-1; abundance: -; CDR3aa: CASSLAGTGHNESFF; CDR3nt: TGTGCCAGCAGCTTAGCGGGGACAGGGCACAATGAGAGCTTTTTC
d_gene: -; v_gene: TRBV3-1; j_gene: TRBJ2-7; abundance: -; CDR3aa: CASSLQERGGPPCEQYF; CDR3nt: TGTGCCAGCAGCCTCCAAGAACGGGGCGGGCCCCCCTGCGAGCAGTACTTC
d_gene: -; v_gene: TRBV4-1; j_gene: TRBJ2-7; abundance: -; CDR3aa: CASSQSRDIPTYEQYF; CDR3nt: TGCGCCAGCAGCCAAAGCCGGGACATACCTACCTACGAGCAGTACTTC
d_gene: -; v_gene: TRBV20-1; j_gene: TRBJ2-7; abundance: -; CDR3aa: CSVFSLVSPSEQYF; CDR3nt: TGCAGTGTGTTCTCTCTAGTTAGCCCATCCGAGCAGTACTTC
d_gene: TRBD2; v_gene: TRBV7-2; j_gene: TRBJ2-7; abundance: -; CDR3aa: CASSLMAGGAYEQYF; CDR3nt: TGTGCCAGCAGCTTAATGGCGGGAGGGGCCTACGAGCAGTACTTC
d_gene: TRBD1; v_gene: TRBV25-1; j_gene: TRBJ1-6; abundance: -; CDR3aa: CASTTGTGGVPLHF; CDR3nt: TGTGCCAGCACGACCGGGACAGGGGGTGTACCCCTCCACTTT
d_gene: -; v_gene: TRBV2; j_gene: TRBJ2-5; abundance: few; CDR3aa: CASSDNPGEETQYF; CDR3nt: TGTGCCAGCAGTGACAATCCGGGAGAAGAGACCCAGTACTTC
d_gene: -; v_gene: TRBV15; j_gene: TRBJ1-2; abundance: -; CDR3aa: CATSRDRGDLGYTF; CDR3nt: TGTGCCACCAGCAGAGATAGGGGGGACCTGGGCTACACCTTC
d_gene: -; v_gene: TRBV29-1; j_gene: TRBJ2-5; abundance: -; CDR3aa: CSAKDTWETQYF; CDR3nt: TGCAGCGCCAAGGACACGTGGGAGACCCAGTACTTC
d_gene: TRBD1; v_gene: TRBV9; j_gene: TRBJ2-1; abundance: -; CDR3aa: CASSATGGPYEQFF; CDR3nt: TGTGCCAGCAGCGCAACAGGGGGCCCCTACGAGCAGTTCTTC
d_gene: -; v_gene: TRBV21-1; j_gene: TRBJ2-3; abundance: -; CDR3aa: CASSAGRFTDTQYF; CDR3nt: TGTGCCAGCAGCGCGGGGAGGTTCACAGATACGCAGTATTTT
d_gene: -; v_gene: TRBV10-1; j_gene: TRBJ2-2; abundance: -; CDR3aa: CASSESRVTGELFF; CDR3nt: TGCGCCAGCAGTGAGTCGAGGGTCACCGGGGAGCTGTTTTTT
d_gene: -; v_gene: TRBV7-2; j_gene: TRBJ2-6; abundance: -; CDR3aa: CASSLGPGTDGVLTF; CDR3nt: TGTGCCAGCAGCTTAGGCCCCGGGACCGATGGCGTCCTGACTTTC
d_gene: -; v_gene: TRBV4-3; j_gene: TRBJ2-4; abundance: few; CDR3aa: CASSQVPRGLAKNIQYF; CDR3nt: TGCGCCAGCAGCCAAGTTCCCCGGGGACTAGCCAAAAACATTCAGTACTTC
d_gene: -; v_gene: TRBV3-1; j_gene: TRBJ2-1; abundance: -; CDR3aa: CASRPKGGPYNEQFF; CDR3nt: TGTGCCAGCAGACCAAAGGGGGGGCCTTACAATGAGCAGTTCTTC
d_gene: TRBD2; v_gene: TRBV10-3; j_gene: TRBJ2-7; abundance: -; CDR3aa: CAISESHGREDEQYF; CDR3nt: TGTGCCATCAGTGAGTCGCACGGCCGGGAGGACGAGCAGTACTTC
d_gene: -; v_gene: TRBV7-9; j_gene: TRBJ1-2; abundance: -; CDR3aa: CASSLTDRLDYGYTF; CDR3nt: TGTGCCAGCAGCCTAACAGACAGGCTTGACTATGGCTACACCTTC
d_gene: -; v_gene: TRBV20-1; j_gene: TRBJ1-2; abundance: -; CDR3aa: CSARDQAEVNYGYTF; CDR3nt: TGCAGTGCTAGAGATCAGGCAGAAGTGAACTATGGCTACACCTTC
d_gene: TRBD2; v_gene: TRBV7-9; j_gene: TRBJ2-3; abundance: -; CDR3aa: CASSPPGLAGTDTQYF; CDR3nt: TGTGCCAGCAGCCCACCGGGACTAGCGGGCACAGATACGCAGTATTTT
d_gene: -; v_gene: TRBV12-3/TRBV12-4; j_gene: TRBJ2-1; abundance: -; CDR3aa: CASSNTYNEQFF; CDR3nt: TGTGCCAGCAGTAATACCTACAATGAGCAGTTCTTC
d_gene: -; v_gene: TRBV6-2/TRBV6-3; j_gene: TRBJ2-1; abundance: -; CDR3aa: CASSAAGLQRDEQFF; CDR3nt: TGTGCCAGCAGTGCTGCCGGGCTCCAAAGGGATGAGCAGTTCTTC